Below are 19 T cell receptor beta chains sequenced from a single sample in a study of control samples from healthy donors and cancer patients. The data were produced by immunoSEQ multiplex PCR, yet TCRdb's version contains in-frame clones alone and is incomplete. The sample has 120,000 or so clones, roughly 84% seen once; the top ten hold roughly 1.9%. The sample was blood. The source of these receptors is a man aged 18 to 30 in good health.

The chain has TRBV30 and TRBJ1-3, with 12 bases that match TRBD1. This CDR3 has 16 amino acids. The trim removed 0 bases at V and 3 bases at J, leaving 3 bases unmatched. Germline V gene data show CDR1 as GTSNPN and CDR2 as SVGIG (reference sequence). The CDR3 DNA follows: TGTGCCTGGAGTGTCAGGGACAGGGGGCATGGAAACACCATATATTTT. Translated: CAWSVRDRGHGNTIYF. Variable domain in full (rest from reference TRBV30 and TRBJ1-3): SQTIHQWPATLVQPVGSPLSLECTVEGTSNPNLYWYRQAAGRGLQLLFYSVGIGQISSEVPQNLSASRPQDRQFILSSKKLLLSDSGFYLCAWSVRDRGHGNTIYFGEGSWLTVV.

The V call is TRBV12-1, the J call TRBJ2-7; TRBD2, as called in the table, went unchecked against the DNA. TRBV12-1 is recorded as a pseudogene. The CDR3 consists of 17 residues. CDR3 sequence: CASTVQFSREISYEQYF. The CDR3 nucleotides are TGTGCCAGCACCGTACAATTTTCCCGGGAGATCTCCTACGAGCAGTACTTC.

The rearrangement joins TRBV11-2 to TRBJ1-2; a possible D gene is TRBD1 (5 bases). Trimming removed 1 base from V and 6 bases from J, with 12 bases in between. Germline lookup yields CDR1 SGHAT and CDR2 FQNNGV. The CDR3 is made up of 14 amino acids. In DNA form, the CDR3 reads TGTGCCAGCAGCTTAGTGAATTCAGGGCATGGCTACACCTTC. Protein product: CASSLVNSGHGYTF.

The rearrangement uses TRBV19 and TRBJ2-7; 7 bases align to TRBD2. Trimming removed 7 bases from V and 2 bases from J; junction bases left unmatched: 17. The CDR3 has 17 amino acids. Germline lookup yields CDR1 LNHDA and CDR2 SQIVND (reference sequence). The CDR3 region is CASKREGRLGGAYEQYF. The CDR3 coding sequence is TGTGCCAGTAAGAGGGAGGGACGACTCGGAGGGGCCTACGAGCAGTACTTC.

The chain combines TRBV27 with TRBJ2-7; TRBD2 matches at 9 bases. From germline, CDR1 is MNHEY and CDR2 SMNVEV (reference sequence). V shed 2 bases, J shed 5 bases, and the junction held 10 bases outside the gene matches. This CDR3 has 16 residues. The CDR3 nucleotides are TGTGCCAGCAGTTTAGGAACTGTAGCGGGAGTGAACGAGCAGTACTTC. This translates into CASSLGTVAGVNEQYF.

This clone has a single count. This rearrangement joins TRBV28 to TRBJ2-3, with D hard to call. Per germline, CDR1 MDHEN and CDR2 SYDVKM. The CDR3 has 13 residues. The germline V and J ends were trimmed by 3 bases and 0 bases, with 4 bases remaining between them. The CDR3 loop reads CASSFASTDTQYF. The CDR3 coding sequence is TGTGCCAGCAGTTTTGCTAGCACAGATACGCAGTATTTT.

The chain recombines TRBV7-2 with TRBJ1-5, with D unresolved. The CDR3 covers 14 residues. V was clipped by 1 base and J by 7 bases, with 11 bases between them. Germline CDR1 reads SGHTA; CDR2 reads FQGNSA. Here the CDR3 reads CASSLVTRKQPQHF. CDR3 sequence (DNA): TGTGCCAGCAGCTTAGTGACAAGGAAACAGCCCCAGCATTTT. The variable domain in full, completed from reference TRBV7-2 and TRBJ1-5, reads GAGVSQSPSNKVTEKGKDVELRCDPISGHTALYWYRQSLGQGLEFLIYFQGNSAPDKSGLPSDRFSAERTGGSVSTLTIQRTQQEDSAVYLCASSLVTRKQPQHFGDGTRLSIL.

This chain links TRBV5-6 with TRBJ2-7; tentative D call: TRBD1 (5 bases). CDR3 size: 15 residues. In germline, CDR1 is SGHDT, CDR2 YYEEEE. Trimming removed 3 bases at V and 4 bases at J, with 17 bases between. CDR3 amino acids: CASSWPTQAVYEQYF. CDR3 DNA: TGTGCCAGCAGCTGGCCCACACAGGCGGTGTACGAGCAGTACTTC.

This chain uses TRBV16 with TRBJ1-5; tentatively, D is TRBD1 (5 bases). V lost 1 base and J lost 10, with 14 bases in between. The CDR3 covers 14 residues. Per the germline V gene, CDR1 is KGHSY and CDR2 is FQNENV. The CDR3 here is CASSQFRGDEPQHF. CDR3 nucleotides: TGTGCCAGCAGCCAATTCCGGGGGGATGAACCCCAGCATTTT. The whole variable domain, remainder taken from reference TRBV16 and TRBJ1-5, is GEEVAQTPKHLVRGEGQKAKLYCAPIKGHSYVFWYQQVLKNEFKFLISFQNENVFDETGMPKERFSAKCLPNSPCSLEIQATKLEDSAVYFCASSQFRGDEPQHFGDGTRLSIL.

J is TRBJ2-1 and V is TRBV7-2, with D possibly TRBD2 on 6 matching bases. The germline gives CDR1 SGHTA, CDR2 FQGNSA. Trimming took off 0 bases at V and 14 bases at J, with 14 bases between the two ends. This CDR3 contains 13 residues. CDR3 sequence reads: CASSLASRTTEFF. The CDR3 coding sequence is TGTGCCAGCAGCTTAGCGAGCAGGACTACGGAGTTCTTC.

The V gene is TRBV28, the J gene TRBJ1-2; TRBD1 is a possible D gene (6 bases). This CDR3 region has 19 residues. Germline V gene data show CDR1 as MDHEN and CDR2 as SYDVKM. Trimming pared 5 bases from V and 1 base from J, leaving 26 bases between. CDR3 in DNA: TGTGCCAGCAGTAGTTTGGAGGGGGTGGGGAGCCGGATTAACTATGGCTACACCTTC. It specifies CASSSLEGVGSRINYGYTF.

The chain couples TRBV10-2 to TRBJ1-2; no firm D call. Germline-derived CDR1 and CDR2 are WSHSY and SAAADI. The CDR3 is 13 residues long. The V end lost 0 bases, the J end lost 8 bases, and 10 bases lay between the germline ends. For the CDR3, the DNA is TGCGCCAGCAGTGAGTCGAACTCTCGGGGCTACACCTTC. This translates into CASSESNSRGYTF.

This chain uses TRBV12-5 with TRBJ2-7, with a weak D call TRBD1 (6 bases). Germline CDR1 reads LGHNT; CDR2 reads FRNRAP. V was clipped by 4 bases and J by 2 bases, with 12 bases between them. This CDR3 region has 14 residues. CDR3 sequence reads: CASGSLQGTYEQYF. CDR3 sequence (DNA): TGTGCTAGTGGTTCTCTACAGGGAACCTACGAGCAGTACTTC.

The rearrangement links TRBV24-1 to TRBJ2-1; a weak D match, TRBD2 (7 bases). The CDR3 is 16 amino acids. Germline V gene data show CDR1 as KGHDR and CDR2 as SFDVKD. V was clipped by 8 bases and J by 6 bases, with 22 bases between them. The CDR3 sequence is CATTPRGGGPGNEQFF. The CDR3 region has the DNA TGTGCCACCACTCCAAGGGGGGGAGGGCCAGGCAATGAGCAGTTCTTC.

As for this clone: Other DNA sequences in this specimen translate into the identical CDR3. V usage is TRBV6-5 and J usage is TRBJ2-7; no reliable D call. Germline assignment: CDR1 MNHEY and CDR2 SVGAGI. V lost 0 bases to trimming and J lost 1 base, with 7 bases between them. The CDR3 loop spans 14 amino acids. The CDR3 sequence: CASSYSTSSYEQYF. CDR3 nucleotides: TGTGCCAGCAGTTACTCGACCAGTTCCTACGAGCAGTACTTC.

This clone was counted once. The chain carries TRBV14 and TRBJ2-1; D might be TRBD2 (6 bases). The CDR3 runs 13 residues. CDR1 is SGHDN and CDR2 is FVKESK in the germline V gene. V was clipped by 3 bases and J by 9 bases, with 12 bases between them. CDR3 sequence: CASSQTGLTEQFF. In DNA form, the CDR3 reads TGTGCCAGCAGCCAGACGGGACTCACTGAGCAGTTCTTC. Looking up the rest from reference TRBV14 and TRBJ2-1 gives the full variable domain: EAGVTQFPSHSVIEKGQTVTLRCDPISGHDNLYWYRRVMGKEIKFLLHFVKESKQDESGMPNNRFLAERTGGTYSTLKVQPAELEDSGVYFCASSQTGLTEQFFGPGTRLTVL.

The CDR3 is CASSVENKGAVGELFF. DNA of the CDR3: TGTGCCAGCAGCGTAGAGAATAAGGGGGCTGTCGGGGAGCTGTTTTTT. The rearrangement links TRBV9 to TRBJ2-2; TRBD1 matches at 7 bases. The ends lost 0 bases at V and 7 bases at J; junction bases unmatched: 9. CDR3 size: 16 residues. CDR1 and CDR2 (germline): SGDLS, YYNGEE.

The rearrangement uses TRBV4-1 and TRBJ2-1, with D hard to call. The CDR3 is 18 amino acids. CDR1 and CDR2 (germline): MGHRA, YSYEKL. V was pared by 1 base and J by 4 bases, with 20 bases between. Here the CDR3 DNA reads TGCGCCAGCAGCCAAGGAGTAGGACCCGACGAACCTTACAATGAGCAGTTCTTC. Its protein is CASSQGVGPDEPYNEQFF.

The genes are TRBV28 and TRBJ1-2, with 8 bases fitting TRBD1. The CDR3 spans 15 residues. CDR1 and CDR2 from the germline V gene are MDHEN and SYDVKM. Trimming removed 4 bases from V and 4 bases from J; junction bases left unmatched: 8. The CDR3 coding sequence is TGTGCCAGCAGTTCACTTGGACAGGGCGTCTATGGCTACACCTTC. This codes for CASSSLGQGVYGYTF.